A selection of T cell receptor beta chains follows, all from one sample in a study of cytomegalovirus exposure and HLA in healthy donors. The repertoire was sequenced with immunoSEQ multiplex PCR; TCRdb's copy has only in-frame clones and lacks some. This sample yields roughly 220,000 clones, of which roughly 80% are seen a single time; about 3% belongs to the top ten. Material for sequencing was PBMCs. The source is a man aged 25-45 years in good health and CMV-seronegative. Each CDR3 is given with its conserved first and last residue. The order of the fields is D gene, clone size, J gene, V gene, CDR3 DNA, CDR3 protein. D genes are given only for firm matches. Some rows mark clone size as missing; the rest say once, few, many or name a class of expanded clone.

TRBD2,.,TRBJ2-2,TRBV5-4,TGTGCCAGCAGCTTATTAGCGGGGGGCAACACGGTCGGGGAGCTGTTTTTT,CASSLLAGGNTVGELFF
.,.,TRBJ1-6,TRBV9,TGTGCCAGCCAGGGGAATAATTCACCCCTCCACTTT,CASQGNNSPLHF
.,.,TRBJ1-2,TRBV4-3,TGCGCCAGCAGCCCTTCGGACCGGGAAAACCACTATGGCTACACCTTC,CASSPSDRENHYGYTF
TRBD2,once,TRBJ2-5,TRBV5-6,TGTGCCAGCAGCGCCGTTACTAGCGTTGAGACCCAGTACTTC,CASSAVTSVETQYF
TRBD1,few,TRBJ2-7,TRBV13,TGTGCCAGCAGCCCTGGGACAGGGCTGGATCACGAGCAGTACTTC,CASSPGTGLDHEQYF
.,once,TRBJ1-1,TRBV27,TGTGCCAACATCCAGGACACTGAAGCTTTCTTT,CANIQDTEAFF
.,few,TRBJ2-2,TRBV6-1,TGTGCCAGCAGTTTGGGGACTGTCGGGGAGCTGTTTTTT,CASSLGTVGELFF
TRBD1,few,TRBJ2-7,TRBV6-1,TGTGCCAGCAGTGAATTAGTATCTGGGACAGGGGCCTTTAGAGAGCAGTACTTC,CASSELVSGTGAFREQYF
TRBD1,.,TRBJ1-3,TRBV7-9,TGTGCCAGCAGCTCCGTTGGGACAGGGGCTGGAAACACCATATATTTT,CASSSVGTGAGNTIYF
.,.,TRBJ2-7,TRBV7-3,TGTGCCAGCAGCCCCTGGGCCGGCGGGGACGAGCAGTACTTC,CASSPWAGGDEQYF
.,.,TRBJ2-3,TRBV7-3,TGTGCCAGCAGCTTATTGGGAGGAGATACGCAGTATTTT,CASSLLGGDTQYF
.,.,TRBJ2-5,TRBV5-1,TGCGCCAGCAGCTCGGGAACAGGGAGAGAGACCCAGTACTTC,CASSSGTGRETQYF
.,once,TRBJ2-7,TRBV5-6,TGTGCCAGCAGCTTGGGAGAAAGGGGGTTCTACGAGCAGTACTTC,CASSLGERGFYEQYF
TRBD1,.,TRBJ1-5,TRBV10-3,TGTGCCACACGACAGGGTGGAGATAGCAATCAGCCCCAGCATTTT,CATRQGGDSNQPQHF
.,.,TRBJ2-7,TRBV6-5,TGTGCCAGCCGACTAACGCTACAGGGAGAGCAGTACTTC,CASRLTLQGEQYF
TRBD1,once,TRBJ2-1,TRBV4-2,TGTGCCAGCAGCACAGGGGGAGATGAGCAGTTCTTC,CASSTGGDEQFF
TRBD2,.,TRBJ2-7,TRBV9,TGTGCCAGCAGCCCCGGGACTAGCGGGGGTTACGAGCAGTACTTC,CASSPGTSGGYEQYF
.,.,TRBJ1-2,TRBV9,TGTGCCAGCAAATCGGGCGGAGGTGCCTATGGCTACACCTTC,CASKSGGGAYGYTF
.,.,TRBJ2-1,TRBV4-2,TGTGCCAGCAGCCAAGGGGCGGACTTTAATGAGCAGTTCTTC,CASSQGADFNEQFF
TRBD1,.,TRBJ1-5,TRBV28,TGTGCCCTAGGGACAGGCTTCAATCAGCCCCAGCATTTT,CALGTGFNQPQHF
TRBD1,.,TRBJ2-1,TRBV11-2,TGTGCCTGCTCGGGACAGGGGGTCACCTACAATGAGCAGTTCTTC,CACSGQGVTYNEQFF
.,.,TRBJ1-2,TRBV11-2,TGTGCCAGCAGCGGACAATACTTGACCCCGTCTGGCGGCTACACCTTC,CASSGQYLTPSGGYTF
.,.,TRBJ2-2,TRBV2,TGTGCCAGCAGTGCGTACACCGGGGAGCTGTTTTTT,CASSAYTGELFF
.,.,TRBJ2-5,TRBV18,TGTGCCAGCTCACCGCTACAGAAAGAGACCCAGTACTTC,CASSPLQKETQYF
TRBD1,.,TRBJ1-6,TRBV4-2,TGTGCCAGCAGCCAAGATTGGGGCCGGACAGGCAATTCACCCCTCCACTTT,CASSQDWGRTGNSPLHF
.,.,TRBJ1-5,TRBV28,TGTGCCAGCAGTTTGGCGACAGAGATCAATCAGCCCCAGCATTTT,CASSLATEINQPQHF
.,once,TRBJ1-5,TRBV5-1,TGCGCCAGCAGCCCCCGGGGGGATCAGCCCCAGCATTTT,CASSPRGDQPQHF
TRBD1,.,TRBJ1-4,TRBV18,TGTGCCAGCTCACCTTCCGGGACAGGGAATGAAAAACTGTTTTTT,CASSPSGTGNEKLFF
.,.,TRBJ2-2,TRBV6-5,TGTGCCCGAACAGGGACCTCGAACACCGGGGAGCTGTTTTTT,CARTGTSNTGELFF
.,.,TRBJ2-3,TRBV5-6,TGTGCCAGCAGCTTGGGGACACTTTCTAGCACAGATACGCAGTATTTT,CASSLGTLSSTDTQYF
.,.,TRBJ2-7,TRBV7-2,TGTGCCAGCAGCTTAGATCCCGCGCGGGGCCCGACCTACGAGCAGTACTTC,CASSLDPARGPTYEQYF
.,.,TRBJ1-6,TRBV2,TGTGCCAGCAGGCCCAGGGATAATTCACCCCTCCACTTT,CASRPRDNSPLHF
.,once,TRBJ1-2,TRBV7-9,TGTGCCAGCAGCCCCTCTGAGGAGGGTGCCCTTTCTGGCTACACCTTC,CASSPSEEGALSGYTF
.,few,TRBJ1-1,TRBV19,TGTGCCAGTAGTATAGATTACAGTTGGAACACTGAAGCTTTCTTT,CASSIDYSWNTEAFF
.,.,TRBJ2-1,TRBV4-3,TGCGCCAGCAGCCAAGATTTCATCTACAATGAGCAGTTCTTC,CASSQDFIYNEQFF
TRBD2,once,TRBJ2-3,TRBV4-3,TGCGCCAGCAGCCAAGAGGGTTGGGCCGACGGGGGGGCAGATACGCAGTATTTT,CASSQEGWADGGADTQYF
TRBD1,.,TRBJ1-1,TRBV7-2,TGTGCCAGCAGCCAAGACAGGGGTTTCACTGAAGCTTTCTTT,CASSQDRGFTEAFF
.,few,TRBJ2-1,TRBV19,TGTGCCAGTAGTAAGCAGGTTTATTATGAGCAGTTCTTC,CASSKQVYYEQFF
.,.,TRBJ2-2,TRBV23-1,TGCGCCAGCAGTCCTAGGGGAAGGACCGGGGAGCTGTTTTTT,CASSPRGRTGELFF
TRBD1,.,TRBJ1-6,TRBV6-6,TGTGCCAGCAGTATCAGGACAGGGAAGGTTACACCCCTCCACTTT,CASSIRTGKVTPLHF
.,.,TRBJ2-1,TRBV5-1,TGCGCCAGCAGCTTGGAAGGGGGCTACAATGAGCAGTTCTTC,CASSLEGGYNEQFF
.,once,TRBJ1-4,TRBV9,TGTGCCAGCAGCGTAGAGGAGGGGCAAGATGAAAAACTGTTTTTT,CASSVEEGQDEKLFF
TRBD1,.,TRBJ2-7,TRBV27,TGTGCCAGCAGTTTAGACAGGGGCAGGGGGGAGCAGTACTTC,CASSLDRGRGEQYF
.,.,TRBJ1-5,TRBV6-1,TGTGCCAGCAGTGAACCGGGACTTAGGGCCGATCAGCCCCAGCATTTT,CASSEPGLRADQPQHF
.,.,TRBJ2-7,TRBV6-6,TGTGCCAGCAGTTACGGGTTAGCGCGTCACTACGAGCAGTACTTC,CASSYGLARHYEQYF
TRBD1,.,TRBJ1-2,TRBV6-5,TGTGCCAGCAGTTACCTGGGACAGGACTATGGCTACACCTTC,CASSYLGQDYGYTF
TRBD1,.,TRBJ2-7,TRBV7-9,TGTGCCAGCAGCTCCTTCCGACAGGGGGATTACTACGAGCAGTACTTC,CASSSFRQGDYYEQYF
TRBD1,.,TRBJ2-7,TRBV6-6,TGTGCCAGCAGTCCCGGGACAGGGGTTGACTACGAGCAGTACTTC,CASSPGTGVDYEQYF
.,.,TRBJ1-5,TRBV28,TGTGCCAGCAGTTCTCCAGGTGGGCCCCAGCATTTT,CASSSPGGPQHF
TRBD1,.,TRBJ2-2,TRBV5-1,TGCGCCAGCAGCACCACGACAGGGGCGAACACCGGGGAGCTGTTTTTT,CASSTTTGANTGELFF
TRBD1,.,TRBJ1-4,TRBV15,TGTGCCACCAGCACCGGGACAGCAAACTTGTTATTAAATGAAAAACTGTTTTTT,CATSTGTANLLLNEKLFF
TRBD1,once,TRBJ2-7,TRBV2,TGTGCCAGCAGTGCGGACAGGGGACACGAGCAGTACTTC,CASSADRGHEQYF
.,.,TRBJ1-2,TRBV7-9,TGTGCCAGCAGCTTGACCGCGGGTAGCTACACCTTC,CASSLTAGSYTF